Listed below are T cell receptor beta chains from one sample, sequenced in a study of control samples from healthy donors and cancer patients. The assay was immunoSEQ multiplex PCR, and TCRdb's table has in-frame clones only and misses some. This table has fewer than 300,000 clones, over 70% appearing once. Sequenced input: PBMCs. The receptors stem from a woman in her sixties or seventies with lung cancer. CDR3s include the opening cysteine and the closing phenylalanine or tryptophan. A D gene is named only where the DNA matches it firmly. Size tells how often a clone was seen (once, few, many) or the class of an expanded clone, and some rows leave it out.

J: TRBJ2-5; D: -; length: 13; V: TRBV18; size: -; DNA: TGTGCCAGCTCACCGGTGGAAGGGGAGACCCAGTACTTC; CDR3: CASSPVEGETQYF
J: TRBJ1-5; D: -; length: 18; V: TRBV19; size: -; DNA: TGTGCCAGTAGTATCTCCGGGACACGATCGGGACGGGGATGGGCCCAGCATTTT; CDR3: CASSISGTRSGRGWAQHF
J: TRBJ2-5; D: -; length: 14; V: TRBV6-5; size: -; DNA: TGTGCCAGCAGCCTTCCGGGCCAGAAAGAGACCCAGTACTTC; CDR3: CASSLPGQKETQYF
J: TRBJ1-5; D: TRBD1; length: 14; V: TRBV30; size: -; DNA: TGTGCCTGGAGTGGGCAGGGGGGTCGTCAGCCCCAGCATTTT; CDR3: CAWSGQGGRQPQHF
J: TRBJ2-3; D: -; length: 15; V: TRBV2; size: -; DNA: TGTGCCAGCAGTGAACAACGGGCTCGCGGGGATACGCAGTATTTT; CDR3: CASSEQRARGDTQYF
J: TRBJ2-1; D: -; length: 15; V: TRBV18; size: -; DNA: TGTGCCAGCTCAGGGGAAGCAGGGCCCTACAATGAGCAGTTCTTC; CDR3: CASSGEAGPYNEQFF
J: TRBJ2-1; D: TRBD2; length: 16; V: TRBV18; size: -; DNA: TGTGCCAGCTCACCACCAAGCGGGGGAAACTACAATGAGCAGTTCTTC; CDR3: CASSPPSGGNYNEQFF
J: TRBJ1-4; D: -; length: 14; V: TRBV11-2; size: -; DNA: TGTGCCAGCAGGGCTCTGGCGAGGTTTGAAAAACTGTTTTTT; CDR3: CASRALARFEKLFF
J: TRBJ2-5; D: TRBD2; length: 17; V: TRBV5-5; size: -; DNA: TGTGCCAGCAGCTCGGGACTAGATGTGGCTTTGCGGGAGACCCAGTACTTC; CDR3: CASSSGLDVALRETQYF
J: TRBJ1-1; D: -; length: 13; V: TRBV10-2; size: -; DNA: TGCGCCAGCAGTAACTTCGGGATCACTGAAGCTTTCTTT; CDR3: CASSNFGITEAFF
J: TRBJ1-2; D: -; length: 15; V: TRBV3-1/TRBV3-2; size: -; DNA: TGTGCCAGCAGCCAAGCCTGGGGCGGAGGCTATGGCTACACCTTC; CDR3: CASSQAWGGGYGYTF
J: TRBJ2-7; D: TRBD1; length: 14; V: TRBV3-1/TRBV3-2; size: -; DNA: TGTGCCAGCAGCCAGCCGGGACAGTTCTACGAGCAGTACTTC; CDR3: CASSQPGQFYEQYF
J: TRBJ1-2; D: -; length: 13; V: TRBV28; size: -; DNA: TGTGCCAGCAGCGACGGGCCGGATATTGGCTACACCTTC; CDR3: CASSDGPDIGYTF
J: TRBJ1-2; D: -; length: 13; V: TRBV5-5; size: -; DNA: TGTGCCAGCAGCTTGTGGACGGGTTATGGCTACACCTTC; CDR3: CASSLWTGYGYTF
J: TRBJ2-2; D: TRBD2; length: 14; V: TRBV15; size: -; DNA: TGTGCCACCAGCAGAGGCGGGGGGGCCGGGGAGCTGTTTTTT; CDR3: CATSRGGGAGELFF
J: TRBJ2-7; D: -; length: 14; V: TRBV10-1; size: -; DNA: TGCGCCAGCAGTGCCGAGGCGCACTCCTACGAGCAGTACTTC; CDR3: CASSAEAHSYEQYF
J: TRBJ2-7; D: TRBD2; length: 16; V: TRBV5-1; size: -; DNA: TGCGCCAGCAGCCCCGATCCTAGCGGTACTACCTACGAGCAGTACTTC; CDR3: CASSPDPSGTTYEQYF
J: TRBJ1-3; D: -; length: 14; V: TRBV9; size: -; DNA: TGTGCCAGCAGCGTAGGGAACACTGGAAACACCATATATTTT; CDR3: CASSVGNTGNTIYF
J: TRBJ1-1; D: -; length: 15; V: TRBV25-1; size: once; DNA: TGTGCCAGCACAACCGAACGGGGTTCGAACACTGAAGCTTTCTTT; CDR3: CASTTERGSNTEAFF
J: TRBJ1-6; D: -; length: 15; V: TRBV2; size: few; DNA: TGTGCCAGCAGTACAGGGTTGGGGGGAATTTCACCCCTCCACTTT; CDR3: CASSTGLGGISPLHF
J: TRBJ2-5; D: TRBD1; length: 15; V: TRBV27; size: few; DNA: TGTGCCAGCAGTCAAAGCAGGGGGAACCAAGAGACCCAGTACTTC; CDR3: CASSQSRGNQETQYF
J: TRBJ1-6; D: -; length: 14; V: TRBV10-3; size: -; DNA: TGTGCCATCAGGGAGGACAGCGGGGGTTCACCCCTCCACTTT; CDR3: CAIREDSGGSPLHF
J: TRBJ1-1; D: -; length: 16; V: TRBV18; size: -; DNA: TGTGCCAGCTCACCCACTGGGGATTTAATGAACACTGAAGCTTTCTTT; CDR3: CASSPTGDLMNTEAFF
J: TRBJ2-5; D: -; length: 13; V: TRBV18; size: -; DNA: TGTGCCAGCTCACCATCCCAGACTGAGACCCAGTACTTC; CDR3: CASSPSQTETQYF
J: TRBJ2-7; D: TRBD1; length: 16; V: TRBV7-3; size: -; DNA: TGTGCCAGCAGCTTGGCCGGGACAGGGTTCACCTACGAGCAGTACTTC; CDR3: CASSLAGTGFTYEQYF
J: TRBJ2-3; D: TRBD2; length: 18; V: TRBV5-6; size: once; DNA: TGTGCCAGCAGCTCCCAAGGCCACCCAAGCGGGGTGTCAGATACGCAGTATTTT; CDR3: CASSSQGHPSGVSDTQYF
J: TRBJ2-5; D: -; length: 14; V: TRBV15; size: once; DNA: TGTGCCACCAGCAGTGGGGTGTGGCGGGAGACCCAGTACTTC; CDR3: CATSSGVWRETQYF
J: TRBJ2-3; D: TRBD1; length: 15; V: TRBV11-2; size: -; DNA: TGTGCCAGCAGCGACCGACAGGGGGACACAGATACGCAGTATTTT; CDR3: CASSDRQGDTDTQYF
J: TRBJ2-7; D: TRBD1; length: 14; V: TRBV18; size: -; DNA: TGTGCCAGCTCACCTGGACAGGATTTCTACGAGCAGTACTTC; CDR3: CASSPGQDFYEQYF
J: TRBJ2-1; D: TRBD2; length: 16; V: TRBV7-7; size: -; DNA: TGTGCCAGCAGCTTAGATAGCGGGAGAGGTTTCAATGAGCAGTTCTTC; CDR3: CASSLDSGRGFNEQFF
J: TRBJ1-2; D: -; length: 11; V: TRBV20-1; size: -; DNA: TGCAGTGCAAGAGCGGGGTATGGCTACACCTTC; CDR3: CSARAGYGYTF
J: TRBJ1-2; D: -; length: 13; V: TRBV27; size: -; DNA: TGTGCCAGCAAGACAGTTTCTAACTATGGCTACACCTTC; CDR3: CASKTVSNYGYTF
J: TRBJ1-6; D: -; length: 13; V: TRBV6-5; size: -; DNA: TGTGCCAGCACTCTCGGCTATAATTCACCCCTCCACTTT; CDR3: CASTLGYNSPLHF